The rows below give T cell receptor beta chains drawn from one sample of a study of OX40 agonist ivuxolimab in advanced cancers. Sequencing used immunoSEQ multiplex PCR; TCRdb keeps in-frame clones, though not all of them. The profile shows more than 80,000 clones, roughly nine tenths of them singletons. The material sequenced was CD4+ or CD8+ T cells sorted from blood, taken in a trial of the OX40 agonist ivuxolimab. The source is an adult with an advanced solid tumor such as melanoma, head and neck, liver or kidney cancer. Both conserved end residues are part of each CDR3. Each record gives: clone size, CDR3 length, V gene, CDR3 protein. Clone size, where shown, is once, few, many, or a class for clones that have expanded.

NA 15 TRBV5-6 CASSLGRGREEKLFF
NA 14 TRBV5-1 CASRLTSGNYEQFF
once 15 TRBV6-5 CASSMTDNSASPLHF
NA 17 TRBV28 CASTPPRRAGGKVAQYF
NA 16 TRBV9 CASSVSPAGGRHTQYF
NA 14 TRBV5-1 CASSLDEDGLFYTF
NA 13 TRBV18 CASSPGTDNEQFF
NA 16 TRBV27 CASSLGLAGDTGELFF
NA 14 TRBV15 CATSRDQGGEKLFF
once 14 TRBV6-5 CASSPSISNQPQHF
NA 16 TRBV5-4 CASSLAPGQDYNEQFF
NA 16 TRBV7-3 CASSLGAGGLVDTQYF
NA 14 TRBV6-5 CASMETRGSGELFF
NA 14 TRBV10-1 CASSERTGAETQYF
NA 15 TRBV14 CASSRRQGFTDTQYF
NA 15 TRBV28 CASSLRPGGSDTQYF
NA 13 TRBV9 CASSGAGTAERYF
NA 14 TRBV7-2 CASSLAGYQETQYF
NA 13 TRBV28 CATRLAQTLEQYF
NA 13 TRBV7-9 CASSATGAGEQFF
NA 14 TRBV6-6 CASSYGPGNTEAFF
NA 14 TRBV9 CASSAGTGVEKLFF
NA 15 TRBV27 CASSPRVAGVYEQYF
NA 16 TRBV19 CASSIAGTVSYNEQFF
NA 14 TRBV6-1 CASREGGFLGEQYF
NA 13 TRBV7-4 CASSLAPTDTQYF
few 17 TRBV25-1 CASSPPGGREGRETQYF
NA 17 TRBV5-4 CASRGTSGTSGANVLTF
once 17 TRBV7-8 CASSLDLVAGKTYEQYF
NA 14 TRBV28 CASSSRRPNTEAFF
NA 16 TRBV9 CASSVGARQGAETQYF
NA 16 TRBV7-9 CASSQRSGGRLGEQFF
NA 14 TRBV7-9 CASSLAARVDEQYF
NA 15 TRBV9 CASSPQLSGANVLTF
NA 13 TRBV7-9 CASSGRGAKTQYF
NA 15 TRBV7-2 CASSLAEDLLYGYTF
NA 15 TRBV5-1 CASSLEASGRVEQFF
NA 14 TRBV6-5 CASSSRDKSYEQYF
once 14 TRBV18 CASSTGTGRYEQYF
few 13 TRBV15 CATRLGLVGEQYF
once 17 TRBV4-1 CASSLEGQGSLGNEQFF
once 11 TRBV2 CASSDTDEQYF
once 14 TRBV6-1 CATEQGGNQETQYF
NA 15 TRBV5-4 CASSLAQGATDTQYF
NA 13 TRBV11-3 CASSQQGGETQYF
NA 15 TRBV7-8 CASSFSSSRVETQYF
NA 14 TRBV19 CASSIGLDSYEQYF
NA 13 TRBV21-1 CASSETPQNEQFF
NA 17 TRBV4-1 CASSQATSGRALETQYF
once 14 TRBV7-3 CASSFFGPGEAQYF
NA 13 TRBV7-2 CASSLALTGELFF
NA 15 TRBV5-6 CASSLGDRGFRGYTF
NA 14 TRBV27 CASSRADGANVLTF
NA 15 TRBV7-2 CASSLASGSAGELFF
NA 12 TRBV7-3 CASSYRTDTQYF